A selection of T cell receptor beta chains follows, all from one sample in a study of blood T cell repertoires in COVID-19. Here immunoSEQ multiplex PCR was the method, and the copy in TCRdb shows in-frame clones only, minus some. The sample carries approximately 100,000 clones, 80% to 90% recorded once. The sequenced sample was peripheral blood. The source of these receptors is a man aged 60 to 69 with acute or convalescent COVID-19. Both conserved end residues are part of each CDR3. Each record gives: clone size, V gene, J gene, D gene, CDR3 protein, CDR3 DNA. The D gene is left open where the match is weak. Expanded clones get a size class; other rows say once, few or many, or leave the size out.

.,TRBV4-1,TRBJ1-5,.,CASSTDSNQPQHF,TGCGCCAGCAGCACAGATAGCAATCAGCCCCAGCATTTT
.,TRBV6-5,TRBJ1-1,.,CASTTGNTEAFF,TGTGCCAGCACCACGGGGAACACTGAAGCTTTCTTT
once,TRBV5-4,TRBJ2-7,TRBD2,CASSPAQAGGPPEQYF,TGTGCCAGCAGCCCGGCTCAAGCGGGGGGGCCTCCGGAGCAGTACTTC
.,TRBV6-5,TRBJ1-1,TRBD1,CASSYRDRGFKAFF,TGTGCCAGCAGTTACAGGGACAGGGGTTTTAAAGCTTTCTTT
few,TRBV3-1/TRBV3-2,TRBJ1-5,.,CASSQGANGKMPQHF,TGTGCCAGCAGCCAGGGGGCGAACGGGAAAATGCCCCAGCATTTT
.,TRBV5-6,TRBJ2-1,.,CASSLYNGNEQFF,TGTGCCAGCAGCTTGTACAACGGGAATGAGCAGTTCTTC
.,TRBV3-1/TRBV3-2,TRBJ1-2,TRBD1,CASSPGQAYGYTF,TGTGCCAGCAGCCCCGGACAGGCCTATGGCTACACCTTC
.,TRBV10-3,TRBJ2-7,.,CATKTGYEQYF,TGTGCCACCAAGACAGGCTACGAGCAGTACTTC
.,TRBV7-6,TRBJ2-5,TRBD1,CASSLARRTGYEETQYF,TGTGCCAGCAGCTTAGCTCGGAGGACAGGGTATGAAGAGACCCAGTACTTC
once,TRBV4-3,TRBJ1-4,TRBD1,CASSQAGTGYEKLFF,TGCGCCAGCAGCCAGGCCGGGACAGGGTATGAAAAACTGTTTTTT
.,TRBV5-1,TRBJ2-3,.,CASSLARDTQYF,TGCGCCAGCAGCTTGGCCAGAGATACGCAGTATTTT
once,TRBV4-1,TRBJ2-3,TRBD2,CASRPAGGKTDTQYF,TGCGCCAGCAGACCAGCGGGGGGAAAGACAGATACGCAGTATTTT
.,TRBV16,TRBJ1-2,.,CASRLGLNYGYTF,TGTGCCAGCAGACTCGGACTGAACTATGGCTACACCTTC
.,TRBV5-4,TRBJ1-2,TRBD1,CASSSKDRDNYGYTF,TGTGCCAGCAGCTCTAAGGACAGGGACAACTATGGCTACACCTTC
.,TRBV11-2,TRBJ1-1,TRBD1,CASSGWTGIKTEAFF,TGTGCCAGCAGCGGGTGGACAGGGATCAAGACTGAAGCTTTCTTT
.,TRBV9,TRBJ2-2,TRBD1,CASSPQTGSYTGELFF,TGTGCCAGCAGCCCTCAGACAGGGTCTTACACCGGGGAGCTGTTTTTT
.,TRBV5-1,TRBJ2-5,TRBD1,CASSATTGGGWETQYF,TGCGCCAGCAGCGCAACCACAGGGGGCGGTTGGGAGACCCAGTACTTC
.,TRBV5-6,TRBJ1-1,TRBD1,CASSRQGALGEAFF,TGTGCCAGCAGTAGACAGGGGGCCCTAGGCGAAGCTTTCTTT
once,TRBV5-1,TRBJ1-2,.,CASSLAVAVDYGYTF,TGCGCCAGCAGCTTGGCCGTCGCAGTCGACTATGGCTACACCTTC
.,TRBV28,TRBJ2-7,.,CASSLVGLGYEQYF,TGTGCCAGCAGTTTAGTTGGGCTCGGCTACGAGCAGTACTTC
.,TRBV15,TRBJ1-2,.,CATSRATLSLKDSTAGGYTF,TGTGCCACCAGCAGAGCTACTCTCTCGTTAAAGGACAGCACTGCGGGTGGCTACACCTTC
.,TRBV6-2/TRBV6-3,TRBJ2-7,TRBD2,CASSYSSSSGTLSYEQYF,TGTGCCAGCAGTTACTCGTCTTCTAGCGGTACGTTAAGCTACGAGCAGTACTTC
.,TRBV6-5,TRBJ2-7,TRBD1,CASSYRGRGPEQYF,TGTGCCAGCAGTTACCGCGGCAGGGGGCCCGAGCAGTACTTC
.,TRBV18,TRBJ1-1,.,CASSPFGGGMNTEAFF,TGTGCCAGCTCACCGTTCGGGGGGGGTATGAACACTGAAGCTTTCTTT
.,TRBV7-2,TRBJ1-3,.,CASSLVEGNTIYF,TGTGCCAGCAGCTTAGTTGAGGGAAACACCATATATTTT
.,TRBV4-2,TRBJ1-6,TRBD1,CASSPNRDRVRYSSPLHF,TGTGCCAGCAGCCCGAACCGGGACAGGGTAAGGTACAGTTCACCCCTCCACTTT
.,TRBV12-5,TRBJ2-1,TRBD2,CASGLARGGGSDSYNEQFF,TGTGCTAGTGGTTTGGCGCGGGGGGGCGGTTCGGACTCCTACAATGAGCAGTTCTTC
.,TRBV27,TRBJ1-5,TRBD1,CASSLSGRQGGFQPQHF,TGTGCCAGCAGTTTATCGGGACGACAGGGGGGATTTCAGCCCCAGCATTTT
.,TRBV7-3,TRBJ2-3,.,CASSLTGGGTDTQYF,TGTGCCAGCAGCTTAACGGGCGGGGGCACAGATACGCAGTATTTT
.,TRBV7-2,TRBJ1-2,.,CASSEGAGSPYGYTF,TGTGCCAGCAGCGAAGGGGCGGGGTCCCCCTACGGCTACACCTTC
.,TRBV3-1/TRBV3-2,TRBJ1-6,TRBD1,CASSHRGTGGNSPLHF,TGTGCCAGCAGCCACCGCGGGACAGGAGGTAATTCACCCCTCCACTTT
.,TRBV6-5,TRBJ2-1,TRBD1,CASSSWTGGSYNEQFF,TGTGCCAGCAGTTCCTGGACAGGGGGCTCCTACAATGAGCAGTTCTTC